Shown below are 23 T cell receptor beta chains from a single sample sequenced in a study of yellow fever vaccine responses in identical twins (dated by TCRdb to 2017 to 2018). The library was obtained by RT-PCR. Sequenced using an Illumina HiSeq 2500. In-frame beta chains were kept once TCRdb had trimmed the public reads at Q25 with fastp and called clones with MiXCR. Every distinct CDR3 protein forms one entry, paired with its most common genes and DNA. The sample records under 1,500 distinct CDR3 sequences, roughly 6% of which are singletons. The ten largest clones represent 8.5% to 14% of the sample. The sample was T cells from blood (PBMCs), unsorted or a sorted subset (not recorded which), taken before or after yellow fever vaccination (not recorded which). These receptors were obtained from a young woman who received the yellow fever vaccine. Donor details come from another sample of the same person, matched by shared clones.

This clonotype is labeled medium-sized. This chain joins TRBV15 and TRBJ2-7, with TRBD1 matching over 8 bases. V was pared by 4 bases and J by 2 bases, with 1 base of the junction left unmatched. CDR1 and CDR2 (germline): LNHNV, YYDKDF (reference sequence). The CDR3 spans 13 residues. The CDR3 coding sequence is TGTGCCACCAGCACAGGGGGCGCCTACGAGCAGTACTTC. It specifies CATSTGGAYEQYF.

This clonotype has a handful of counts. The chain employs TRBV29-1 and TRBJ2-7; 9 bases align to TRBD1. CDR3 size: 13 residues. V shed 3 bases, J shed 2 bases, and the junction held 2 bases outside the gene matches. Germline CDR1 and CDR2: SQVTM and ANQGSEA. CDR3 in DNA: TGCAGCGTTGAGACAGGGGGTACCTACGAGCAGTACTTC. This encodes CSVETGGTYEQYF.

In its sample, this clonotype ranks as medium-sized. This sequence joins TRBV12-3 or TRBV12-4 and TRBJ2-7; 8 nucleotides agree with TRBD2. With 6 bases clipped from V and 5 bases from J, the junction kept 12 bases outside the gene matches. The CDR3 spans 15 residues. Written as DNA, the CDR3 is TGTGCCAGCAGCCCCTGGGCGGGAGGTGGCAACGAGCAGTACTTC. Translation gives CASSPWAGGGNEQYF.

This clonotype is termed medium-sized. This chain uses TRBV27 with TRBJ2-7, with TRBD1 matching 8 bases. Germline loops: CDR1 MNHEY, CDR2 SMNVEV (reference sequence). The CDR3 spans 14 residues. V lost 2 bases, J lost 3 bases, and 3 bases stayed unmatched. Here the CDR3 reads CASSLGTGHYEQYF. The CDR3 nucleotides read TGTGCCAGCAGTTTAGGGACAGGCCACTACGAGCAGTACTTC.

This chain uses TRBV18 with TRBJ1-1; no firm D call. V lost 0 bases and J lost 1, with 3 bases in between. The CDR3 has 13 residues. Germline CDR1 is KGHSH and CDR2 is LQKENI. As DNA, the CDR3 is TGTGCCAGCTCACCACCTCCGAACACTGAAGCTTTCTTT. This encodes CASSPPPNTEAFF.

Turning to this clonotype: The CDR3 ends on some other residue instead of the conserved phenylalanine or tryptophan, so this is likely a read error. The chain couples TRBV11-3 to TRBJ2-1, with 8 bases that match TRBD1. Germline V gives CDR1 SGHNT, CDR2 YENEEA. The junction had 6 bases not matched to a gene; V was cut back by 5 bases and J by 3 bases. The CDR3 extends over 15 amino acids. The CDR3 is CASSGGTGSYNEQFY. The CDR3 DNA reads TGTGCCAGCAGCGGGGGGACAGGTAGCTACAATGAGCAGTTCTAC.

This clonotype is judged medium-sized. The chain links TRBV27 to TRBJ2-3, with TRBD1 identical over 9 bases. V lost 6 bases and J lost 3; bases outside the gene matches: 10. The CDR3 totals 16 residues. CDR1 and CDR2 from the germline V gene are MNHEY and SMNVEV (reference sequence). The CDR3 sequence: CASREAGTGLTDTQYF. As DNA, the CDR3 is TGTGCCAGCAGAGAAGCCGGGACAGGGTTAACAGATACGCAGTATTTT.

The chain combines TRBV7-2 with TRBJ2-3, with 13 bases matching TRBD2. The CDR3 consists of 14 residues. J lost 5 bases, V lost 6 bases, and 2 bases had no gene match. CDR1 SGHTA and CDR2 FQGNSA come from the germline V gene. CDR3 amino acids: CASSWTSGGDTQYF. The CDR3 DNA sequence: TGTGCCAGCAGTTGGACTAGCGGGGGAGATACGCAGTATTTT. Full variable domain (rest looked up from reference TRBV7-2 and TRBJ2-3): GAGVSQSPSNKVTEKGKDVELRCDPISGHTALYWYRQSLGQGLEFLIYFQGNSAPDKSGLPSDRFSAERTGGSVSTLTIQRTQQEDSAVYLCASSWTSGGDTQYFGPGTRLTVL.

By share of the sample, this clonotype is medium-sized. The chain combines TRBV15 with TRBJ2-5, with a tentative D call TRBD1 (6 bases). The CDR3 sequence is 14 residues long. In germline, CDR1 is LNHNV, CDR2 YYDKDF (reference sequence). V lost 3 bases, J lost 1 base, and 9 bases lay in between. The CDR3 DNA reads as TGTGCCACCAGCAGCGGACAGATCCAAGAGACCCAGTACTTC. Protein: CATSSGQIQETQYF.

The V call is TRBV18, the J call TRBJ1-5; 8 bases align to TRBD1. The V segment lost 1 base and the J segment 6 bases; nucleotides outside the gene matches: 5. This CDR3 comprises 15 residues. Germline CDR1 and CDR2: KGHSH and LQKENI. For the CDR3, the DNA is TGTGCCAGCTCACCACAGGACAGGGCCCCTCAGCCCCAGCATTTT. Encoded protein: CASSPQDRAPQPQHF.

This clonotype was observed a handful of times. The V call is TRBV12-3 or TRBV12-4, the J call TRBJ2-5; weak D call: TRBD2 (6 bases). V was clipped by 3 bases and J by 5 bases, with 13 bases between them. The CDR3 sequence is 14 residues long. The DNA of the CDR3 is TGTGCCAGCAGTTTTTCTGCTGGGGGGGAGACCCAGTACTTC. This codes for CASSFSAGGETQYF.

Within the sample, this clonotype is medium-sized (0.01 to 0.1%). The CDR3 DNA sequence: TGTGCCAGCATGGTGGAGGTGGGAGCTAACTATGGCTACACCTTC. This gives the protein CASMVEVGANYGYTF. The rearrangement links TRBV12-3 or TRBV12-4 to TRBJ1-2, with D unclear. The CDR3 spans 15 residues. Trimming cost V 7 bases and J 0 bases, with 15 bases left between them.

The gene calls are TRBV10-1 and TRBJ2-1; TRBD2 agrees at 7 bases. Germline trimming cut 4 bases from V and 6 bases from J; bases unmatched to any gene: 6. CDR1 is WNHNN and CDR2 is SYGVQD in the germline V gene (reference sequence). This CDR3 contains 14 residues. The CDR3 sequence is CASSAGGPANEQFF. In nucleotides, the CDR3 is TGCGCCAGCAGTGCGGGAGGTCCGGCCAATGAGCAGTTCTTC.

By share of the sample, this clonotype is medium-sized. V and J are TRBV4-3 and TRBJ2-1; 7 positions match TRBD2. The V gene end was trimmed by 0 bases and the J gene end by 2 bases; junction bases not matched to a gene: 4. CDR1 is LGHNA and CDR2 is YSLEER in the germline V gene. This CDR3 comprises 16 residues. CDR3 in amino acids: CASSQESGETYNEQFF. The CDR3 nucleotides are TGCGCCAGCAGCCAAGAAAGCGGGGAAACCTACAATGAGCAGTTCTTC.

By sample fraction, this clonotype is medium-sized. CDR3 sequence (DNA): TGTGCCAGCAGTATAAGCGCGTGGTATCAGCCCCAGCATTTT. Translated: CASSISAWYQPQHF. The chain couples TRBV2 to TRBJ1-5; no clear D. The CDR3 length is 14 residues. CDR1 and CDR2 from the germline V gene are SNHLY and FYNNEI. Trimming cost V 5 bases and J 5 bases, with 13 bases left between them. Looking up the rest from reference TRBV2 and TRBJ1-5 gives the full variable domain: EPEVTQTPSHQVTQMGQEVILRCVPISNHLYFYWYRQILGQKVEFLVSFYNNEISEKSEIFDDQFSVERPDGSNFTLKIRSTKLEDSAMYFCASSISAWYQPQHFGDGTRLSIL.

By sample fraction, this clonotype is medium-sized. The DNA of the CDR3 is TGCAGCGTTCGCCATGAGGGACGGGAGCAGTACTTC. Encoded protein: CSVRHEGREQYF. V usage is TRBV29-1 and J usage is TRBJ2-7, with D perhaps matching TRBD1 or TRBD2 (5 bases each). Trimming took off 5 bases at V and 7 bases at J, with 15 bases between the two ends. The CDR3 runs to 12 residues. Germline V CDR1 and CDR2: SQVTM, ANQGSEA.

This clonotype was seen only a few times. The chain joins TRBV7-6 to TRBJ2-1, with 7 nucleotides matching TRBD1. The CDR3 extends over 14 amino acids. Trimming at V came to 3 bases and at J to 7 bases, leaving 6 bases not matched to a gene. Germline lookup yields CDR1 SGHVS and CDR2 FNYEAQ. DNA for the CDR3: TGTGCCAGCAGCTTTGACAGGGTAGTGAATGAGCAGTTCTTC. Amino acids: CASSFDRVVNEQFF.

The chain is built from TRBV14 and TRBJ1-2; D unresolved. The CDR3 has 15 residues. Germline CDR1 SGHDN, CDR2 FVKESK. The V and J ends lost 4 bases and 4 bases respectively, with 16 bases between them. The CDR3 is CASSRGNPSLYGYTF. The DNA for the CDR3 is TGTGCCAGCAGCCGAGGCAACCCCTCCCTCTATGGCTACACCTTC. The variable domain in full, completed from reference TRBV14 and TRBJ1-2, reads EAGVTQFPSHSVIEKGQTVTLRCDPISGHDNLYWYRRVMGKEIKFLLHFVKESKQDESGMPNNRFLAERTGGTYSTLKVQPAELEDSGVYFCASSRGNPSLYGYTFGSGTRLTVV.

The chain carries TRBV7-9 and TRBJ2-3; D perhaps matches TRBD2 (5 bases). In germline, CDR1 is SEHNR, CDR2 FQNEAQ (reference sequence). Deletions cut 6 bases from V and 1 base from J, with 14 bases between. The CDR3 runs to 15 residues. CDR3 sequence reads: CASSPVGSGTDTQYF. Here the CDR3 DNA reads TGTGCCAGCAGTCCAGTGGGTAGCGGCACAGATACGCAGTATTTT.

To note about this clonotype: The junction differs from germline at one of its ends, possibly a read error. CDR3 region: CCVPTSGGINEQFF. The CDR3 region has the DNA TGCTGCGTTCCAACTAGCGGGGGAATTAATGAGCAGTTCTTC. The rearrangement joins TRBV29-1 to TRBJ2-1, with 11 bases aligning to TRBD2. The germline V gene has CDR1 SQVTM and CDR2 ANQGSEA. The CDR3 loop spans 14 amino acids.

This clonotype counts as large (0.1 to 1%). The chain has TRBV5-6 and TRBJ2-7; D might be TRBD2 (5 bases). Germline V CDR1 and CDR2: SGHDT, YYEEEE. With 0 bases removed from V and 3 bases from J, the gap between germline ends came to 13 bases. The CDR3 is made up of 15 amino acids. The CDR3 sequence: CASSLGPGGLYEQYF. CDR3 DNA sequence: TGTGCCAGCAGCTTGGGCCCAGGAGGTCTCTACGAGCAGTACTTC.

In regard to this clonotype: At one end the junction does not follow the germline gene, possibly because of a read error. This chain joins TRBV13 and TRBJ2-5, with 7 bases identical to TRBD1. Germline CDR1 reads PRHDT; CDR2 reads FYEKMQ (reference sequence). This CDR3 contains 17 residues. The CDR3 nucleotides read TGTGCTAGCAGCTTAGGGGGCAGAGGGACCTCACAAGAGACCCAGTACTTC. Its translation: CASSLGGRGTSQETQYF.

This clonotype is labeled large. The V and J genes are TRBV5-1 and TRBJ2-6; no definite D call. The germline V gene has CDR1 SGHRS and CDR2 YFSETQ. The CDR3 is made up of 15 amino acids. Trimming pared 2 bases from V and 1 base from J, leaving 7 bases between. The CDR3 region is CASSFANSGANVLTF. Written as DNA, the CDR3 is TGCGCCAGCAGCTTCGCAAATTCTGGGGCCAACGTCCTGACTTTC.